The clone carrying this T cell receptor beta chain showed up just a few times. Its target is unknown. The data were obtained in a study of a mutant IDH1 vaccine in newly diagnosed glioma. Stated time point: week 35, safety follow-up. Doses comprised 300 ug of mutant IDH1 20-mer peptide each, plus topical imiquimod. Patients underwent eight vaccinations, which took place in weeks 1, 3, 5, 7, 11, 15, 19 and 23. Profiled with immunoSEQ multiplex PCR; TCRdb holds only in-frame clones, not every one. The sample records over 55,000 clones, 75% to 85% being singletons. Specimen: PBMCs, collected from a glioma patient whose treatment included an IDH1 peptide vaccine. This clonotype originated in a middle-aged man with glioma.

The CDR3 sequence is CASSLWGARGYTF. The CDR3, as DNA: TGTGCCAGCAGCTTGTGGGGGGCCCGTGGCTACACCTTC. This rearrangement joins TRBV5-6 to TRBJ1-2, with a possible D match to TRBD1 (6 bases). The CDR3 runs to 13 residues. Germline V lookup: CDR1 SGHDT, CDR2 YYEEEE. V lost 1 base and J 7 bases, leaving 11 bases between the germline ends.